This T cell receptor (beta chain) is drawn from a study of PD-L1 blockade in urothelial cancer. For the study at large: The number of prior chemotherapy regimens per patient was 0 to 3. T cells were recovered from blood samples at a median of roughly 130,000. Researchers looked at the blood 3 weeks (second dose) and 6 weeks after treatment began.

Described time point: pretreatment peripheral blood. Assay: immunoSEQ multiplex PCR; the TCRdb copy retains only in-frame clones and omits some. The sample yields roughly 54,000 clones, approximately 88% seen once. V shed 8 bases and J 3 bases; nucleotides not matched to a gene: 7. The germline CDR1 and CDR2 sequences are WSHSY and SAAADI. The CDR3 sequence is 15 residues long. Sequencing used PBMCs, obtained around atezolizumab (anti-PD-L1) treatment. This chain joins TRBV10-2 and TRBJ2-1; 10 bases are a match to TRBD2. The sequence derives from a woman aged 60-75 years with urothelial cancer. The CDR3: CASRGTSVVYNEQFF. CDR3 in DNA: TGCGCCAGCCGAGGGACTAGCGTGGTCTACAATGAGCAGTTCTTC.